This T cell receptor beta chain was obtained from a study of beta chain features in type 1 diabetes. Findings of the study overall: Type 1 diabetes patients showed a moderate but significant shortening of TCRB CDR3s in all four CD4+ subsets.

Since all of the isolated RNA was reverse transcribed, expressed TCRB transcripts were what got sequenced. Clones were read by immunoSEQ multiplex PCR, and TCRdb kept only the in-frame ones, dropping some. The data show hundreds of thousands of clones, over 12% seen once. The V gene lost 5 bases and the J gene lost 4 bases, with 11 bases spanning the gap. Germline CDR1 is SEHNR and CDR2 is FQNEAQ (reference sequence). This CDR3 comprises 14 residues. Worth noting for this clone: What it binds is unknown.

Sequenced sample: naive CD4+ T cells from blood. The chain carries TRBV7-9 and TRBJ2-2; D not certain. This clonotype was obtained from a man between 18 and 35 years old with type 1 diabetes. Here the CDR3 DNA reads TGTGCCAGCAGCCCCCTCGACCGCACCGGGGAGCTGTTTTTT. Translating gives CASSPLDRTGELFF.